These T cell receptor beta chains were read from a single sample in a study of control samples from healthy donors and cancer patients. Sequenced by immunoSEQ multiplex PCR; TCRdb stores in-frame clones only, minus some. Among about 110,000 clones listed, approximately 82% were seen once. The sequencing input was blood. The receptor source for this set is a young man in good health. Both conserved end residues are part of each CDR3. Each record gives: D gene, J gene, clone size, V gene, CDR3 DNA, CDR3 protein. A D gene is named only where the DNA matches it firmly. The size of a clone is reported for some rows only, either as once, few or many, or as a class for expanded clones.

.	TRBJ1-2	.	TRBV11-2	TGTGCCAGCAGGGGTACGAATGGCTACACCTTC	CASRGTNGYTF
TRBD2	TRBJ2-3	.	TRBV9	TGTGCCAGCAGCGCCCGACTAGCGGGAATCACAGATACGCAGTATTTT	CASSARLAGITDTQYF
.	TRBJ2-2	.	TRBV18	TGTGCCAGCTCACCACTGGACCAATCTTTCCCGAACACCGGGGAGCTGTTTTTT	CASSPLDQSFPNTGELFF
TRBD2	TRBJ2-3	.	TRBV27	TGTGCCAGCAGTTTATTTACTGGGACTAGCGGGGGGGCCAGGGATACGCAGTATTTT	CASSLFTGTSGGARDTQYF
TRBD1	TRBJ2-1	.	TRBV13	TGTGCCAGCAGTGGACAGGGAAGGAATGAGCAGTTCTTC	CASSGQGRNEQFF
TRBD1	TRBJ1-5	few	TRBV7-2	TGTGCCAGCAGCTTAACGGGACAGGGAAGGGGTCATCCCCAGCATTTT	CASSLTGQGRGHPQHF
TRBD1	TRBJ2-2	.	TRBV19	TGTGCCAGTAGTACAGACAGGGGATTTCAGTACGGGGAGCTGTTTTTT	CASSTDRGFQYGELFF
TRBD2	TRBJ2-1	.	TRBV7-2	TGTGCCAGCAGCTTAGAAGCGACTAGCGGCAGGAATGAGCAGTTCTTC	CASSLEATSGRNEQFF
.	TRBJ1-1	.	TRBV7-6	TGTGCCAGCAGCTTAGGATCCCCGGGAGACACTGAAGCTTTCTTT	CASSLGSPGDTEAFF
TRBD1	TRBJ1-5	once	TRBV28	TGTGCCAGCAGACTACAGGGGGCGGGGAGTCAGCCCCAGCATTTT	CASRLQGAGSQPQHF
.	TRBJ1-5	.	TRBV27	TGTGCCAGCAGTTTATCGGGGGGCAGGGTGGACCAGCCCCAGCATTTT	CASSLSGGRVDQPQHF
TRBD2	TRBJ2-3	.	TRBV6-4	TGTGCCAGCAGCTTATTAGCGGGGGCCGGAGATACGCAGTATTTT	CASSLLAGAGDTQYF
.	TRBJ2-3	.	TRBV5-1	TGCGCCAGCAGCTTGAGTTCTGCGGGGGCCCCCACAGATACGCAGTATTTT	CASSLSSAGAPTDTQYF
.	TRBJ1-2	.	TRBV2	TGTGCCAGCAGTAATCAGGGGAACTATGGCTACACCTTC	CASSNQGNYGYTF
TRBD2	TRBJ2-1	.	TRBV10-1	TGCGCCAGCAGTCAGACGGGGGGGCCCTTCGTCCATGAGCAGTTCTTC	CASSQTGGPFVHEQFF
.	TRBJ1-2	.	TRBV5-8	TGTGCCAGCAGCTTGAGGCCAGCGACCTATGGCTACACCTTC	CASSLRPATYGYTF
.	TRBJ1-6	.	TRBV4-1	TGCGCCAGCAGCCAAGATCCTAATTCACCCCTCCACTTT	CASSQDPNSPLHF
TRBD1	TRBJ2-5	.	TRBV24-1	TGTGCCACCAGTGAATACACAGGGGCCTCGACTCAAGAGACCCAGTACTTC	CATSEYTGASTQETQYF
.	TRBJ1-5	.	TRBV27	TGTGCCAGCAGTTTACCGGGTAATAATCAGCCCCAGCATTTT	CASSLPGNNQPQHF
TRBD1	TRBJ2-2	.	TRBV4-3	TGCGCCAGCAGCCAAGAGGGACAGAGACCCACCGGGGAGCTGTTTTTT	CASSQEGQRPTGELFF
.	TRBJ1-1	few	TRBV5-4	TGTGCCAGCAGGCAGGGACGGGGGAACACTGAAGCTTTCTTT	CASRQGRGNTEAFF
.	TRBJ1-4	.	TRBV4-1	TGCGCCAGCAGCCAAGAAGGGCGAACCTGGACGGCTAATGAAAAACTGTTTTTT	CASSQEGRTWTANEKLFF
.	TRBJ2-3	.	TRBV27	TGTGCCAGCAGTTCCCGAGACCCACCTTTGGATACGCAGTATTTT	CASSSRDPPLDTQYF
TRBD1	TRBJ2-6	.	TRBV7-8	TGTGCCAGCAGCTTCCGCGGGGGAGCACAGGGGGCCGGAACTGGGGCCAACGTCCTGACTTTC	CASSFRGGAQGAGTGANVLTF
.	TRBJ1-6	.	TRBV6-1	TGTGCCAGCAGTGAATTGGGGAGCTCCTATAATTCACCCCTCCACTTT	CASSELGSSYNSPLHF
TRBD2	TRBJ2-3	.	TRBV5-1	TGCGCCAGCAGCTTGGGACTAGCGGATACGCAGTATTTT	CASSLGLADTQYF
.	TRBJ2-3	.	TRBV5-6	TGTGCCAGCAGCTTCCAAGTGTCCCTAGTCCTAGATACGCAGTATTTT	CASSFQVSLVLDTQYF